This T cell receptor beta chain was sequenced in a study of T cell responses to AZD1222 COVID-19 vaccine (dated by TCRdb to about 2021). Describing the broader study: TCR sequencing covered over 230 trial participants: some 210 given two doses of AZD1222 and 26 given two doses of MenACWY control vaccine. Trial participants were enrolled by age into subgroups of 18-55, 56-69 and 70-plus years, and around 150, 28 and 57 TCR-sequenced participants, respectively, were included in these subgroups. The full study reports these points: Reportedly, almost half of the unique spike-specific TCRs recognized epitopes lying outside the regions that are mutated in the B.1.351 and B.1.1.7 variants. Because no day 14 peak-response samples were available, the repertoires could be characterized only after the peak T cell response. Conclusions about previously exposed vaccinees were limited because only six or seven AZD1222 recipients were SARS-CoV-2 seropositive at baseline. CD4 TCRs associated with the vaccine covered the entire spike protein, and the dominant responses were in regions 160-218 and 743-854. After two AZD1222 doses, both the breadth and the depth of spike-specific TCRs were significantly higher than at day 0 and than in MenACWY recipients. Participants were mostly white British and included more females than males, and it was suggested by the authors that clonal diversity may have been underestimated. The 56-69-year group was small, and its depth increase did not reach significance, likely because of low power.

On this clone: This receptor's antigen is unknown. Qualities for individual bases were not recorded, and no much larger clone is one base off.

The CDR3 regions of human TCRbeta chains were analyzed by immunosequencing. As for the original processing: TCRs in the repertoires were matched against a reference library of SARS-CoV-2-specific TCRs that had been generated with the MIRA antigen-specificity platform. Breadth meant the fraction of unique TCRs that were SARS-CoV-2-associated, whereas depth meant the fraction of total T cells that were SARS-CoV-2-associated. Using the MIRA data, each spike-specific TCR was assigned both to the spike region to which the TCR was reactive and to a CD4 or CD8 class. Log10-transformed breadth and depth values were compared by one-way ANOVA with Sidak's multiple comparisons tests. This is the immuneACCESS table as TCRdb keeps it, with only in-frame sequences that have V and J called. A part of the clones is gone; compared with another copy, unresolved V genes explain less than half, and the rest is unexplained. The DNA gave D and trimming, while V, J and clone size come from that table. For this sample the table gives some 100,000 clones, of which approximately 86% were detected only once. Of the sample, approximately 15% falls within the top ten clones.

Read against the paper, the sample's time point label means: about 28 days (+/-7) after the second vaccine dose. AZD1222 recipients given second doses at about 4 weeks or at about 12 weeks were pooled, since spike-specific TCR depth and breadth were not found to differ between the two schedules. Vaccinee samples were obtained from the UK trials COV001 and COV002, which included a single-blind randomized controlled phase 2/3 trial of AZD1222 (ChAdOx1 nCoV-19) in healthy adults. For TCRbeta chain sequencing, PBMC samples from trial participants were taken at day 0 and at day 28 after the second dose. The CDR1 and CDR2 encoded by the germline V gene are SGHVS and FQNEAQ. V and J are truncated by 3 bases and 0 bases respectively, leaving an intervening sequence of 17 bases. The CDR3 covers 17 residues, taking in both the cysteine and the phenylalanine. The only DNA kept is the CDR3, 51 bases in frame from the first base.

Recombination connected TRBV7-8 to TRBJ1-2; TRBD1 is perhaps the D gene, given 6 matching bases. The sample consisted of peripheral blood, taken 28 days after the second AZD1222 dose. The TCR comes from an adult who received the AZD1222 COVID-19 vaccine. The encoded CDR3 is CASSLVNREFTNYGYTF. The DNA sequence is as follows: TGTGCCAGCAGCTTGGTCAACAGGGAATTTACTAACTATGGCTACACCTTC.